This TCR beta chain was sequenced for a study of shared clonotypes between healthy human individuals. Per germline, CDR1 SGHTA and CDR2 FQGNSA. This CDR3 region has 12 residues. V was trimmed by 5 bases and J by 3 bases, leaving 7 bases between them. In the study's own analysis: From ImmunoSEQ came sequences covering only the junction and carrying no quality scores, so filtering differed. Sequencing used immunoSEQ multiplex PCR; TCRdb keeps in-frame clones, though not all of them. V and J calls and clone size are copied from that table; D and trimming were computed from the DNA. The sample holds around 2.1 million clones, around 95% seen once.

The chain has TRBV7-2 and TRBJ1-1; D remains ambiguous. This TCR was recovered from a man between 18 and 35 years old in good health. Material: naive CD4+ T cells sorted from blood. The sample's subset: CD45RA+ positively selected. Written as DNA, the CDR3 is TGTGCCAGCAGCCCCTCAGACACTGAAGCTTTCTTT. It codes for CASSPSDTEAFF.